A selection of T cell receptor beta chains follows, all from one sample in a study of blood T cells in healthy people across ages. Via MiXCR, TCRdb re-called the 5' RACE reads, giving one row per CDR3 protein. Here the sample spans over 1,500,000 distinct CDR3 sequences, about 50% being singletons. Sequenced material: blood. The receptors stem from a woman aged 40-49 years in good health. The conserved cysteine and the conserved F or W are not part of the CDR3 here.

TRBJ1-6	13	TRBV7-9	ASSLDRTGTSPLH
TRBJ2-1	13	TRBV7-6	ASSFLAGQYNEQF
TRBJ2-1	11	TRBV28	ASSQRPGLEQF
TRBJ2-3	14	TRBV7-9	ASSPERGGSTDTQY
TRBJ2-3	17	TRBV7-2	ASGYPISRAGGPTETQY
TRBJ2-1	13	TRBV5-1	ASSLVSGETNEQF
TRBJ2-7	10	TRBV28	ASSLEGLEQY
TRBJ2-7	15	TRBV6-1	ASIDPGLRGLGYEQY
TRBJ2-3	13	TRBV5-6	ASSWGLGNTDTQY
TRBJ2-1	13	TRBV6-2/TRBV6-3	ASSYRTSAYNEQF
TRBJ1-2	14	TRBV4-3	ASSQDGQGARYGYT
TRBJ2-5	12	TRBV28	ASKQGQYQETRY
TRBJ2-3	13	TRBV3-1	ASSHLGGAEDTQY
TRBJ2-7	14	TRBV29-1	SVLPWTSGTNNEQY
TRBJ2-3	12	TRBV25-1	ASRRGGNTDTQY
TRBJ2-7	13	TRBV15	ATSRDRGPSYEQY
TRBJ2-4	14	TRBV10-3	AISEAKGLAKNIQY
TRBJ1-2	14	TRBV6-1	ASSENTPRQAYGYT
TRBJ2-5	14	TRBV19	ASSKPSRVGQETQY
TRBJ2-3	13	TRBV6-5	ACSYAGLSTDTQY
TRBJ2-6	13	TRBV6-6	ASIDGSSGANVLT
TRBJ2-7	8	TRBV24-1	ATSDPGQY